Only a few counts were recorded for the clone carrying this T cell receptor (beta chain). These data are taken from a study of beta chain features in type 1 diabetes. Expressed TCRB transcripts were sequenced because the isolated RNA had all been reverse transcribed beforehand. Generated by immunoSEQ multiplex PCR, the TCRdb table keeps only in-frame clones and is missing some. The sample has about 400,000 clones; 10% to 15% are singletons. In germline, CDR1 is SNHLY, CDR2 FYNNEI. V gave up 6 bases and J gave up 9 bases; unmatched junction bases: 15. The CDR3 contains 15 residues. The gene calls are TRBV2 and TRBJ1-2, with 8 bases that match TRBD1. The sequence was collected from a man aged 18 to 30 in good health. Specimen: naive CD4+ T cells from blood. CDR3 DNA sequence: TGTGCCAGCAGATACGCAGGGGGCCGAGGTTCTAGCTACACCTTC. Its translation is CASRYAGGRGSSYTF.